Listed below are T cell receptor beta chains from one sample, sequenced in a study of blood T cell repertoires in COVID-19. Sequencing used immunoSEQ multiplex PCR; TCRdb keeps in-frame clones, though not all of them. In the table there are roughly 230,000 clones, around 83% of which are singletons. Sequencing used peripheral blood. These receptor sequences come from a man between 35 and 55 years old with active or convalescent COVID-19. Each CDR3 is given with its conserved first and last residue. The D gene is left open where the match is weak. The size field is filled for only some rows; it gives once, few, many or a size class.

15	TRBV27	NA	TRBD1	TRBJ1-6	CASSFGQAYNSPLHF
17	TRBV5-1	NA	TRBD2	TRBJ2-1	CASSKGLAGVSYNEQFF
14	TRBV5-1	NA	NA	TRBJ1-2	CASSPGTYNYGYTF
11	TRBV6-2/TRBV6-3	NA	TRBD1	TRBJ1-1	CASSLTGEAFF
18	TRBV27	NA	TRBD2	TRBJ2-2	CASSFRLAGATNTGELFF
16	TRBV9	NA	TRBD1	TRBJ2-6	CASSVDRYSGANVLTF
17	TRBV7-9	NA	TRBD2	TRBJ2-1	CASSPRLAGEVYNEQFF
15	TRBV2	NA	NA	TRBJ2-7	CASNGVEYRTYEQYF
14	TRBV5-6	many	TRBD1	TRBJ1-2	CASSPKQGFDGYTF
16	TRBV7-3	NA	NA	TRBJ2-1	CASSLNPRGNQEEQFF
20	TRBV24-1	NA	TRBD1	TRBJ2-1	CATSDFTRGGQGSSYNEQFF
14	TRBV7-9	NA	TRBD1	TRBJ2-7	CASSRSQGAYEQYF
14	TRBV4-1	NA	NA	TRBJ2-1	CASSQEEAGNEQFF
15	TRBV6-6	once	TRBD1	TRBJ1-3	CASSPGQGSGNTIYF
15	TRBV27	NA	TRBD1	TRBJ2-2	CASSLGTVVTGELFF
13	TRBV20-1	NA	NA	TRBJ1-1	CSARGGENTEAFF
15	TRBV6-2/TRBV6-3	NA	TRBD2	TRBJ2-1	CASSRRVGGYNEQFF